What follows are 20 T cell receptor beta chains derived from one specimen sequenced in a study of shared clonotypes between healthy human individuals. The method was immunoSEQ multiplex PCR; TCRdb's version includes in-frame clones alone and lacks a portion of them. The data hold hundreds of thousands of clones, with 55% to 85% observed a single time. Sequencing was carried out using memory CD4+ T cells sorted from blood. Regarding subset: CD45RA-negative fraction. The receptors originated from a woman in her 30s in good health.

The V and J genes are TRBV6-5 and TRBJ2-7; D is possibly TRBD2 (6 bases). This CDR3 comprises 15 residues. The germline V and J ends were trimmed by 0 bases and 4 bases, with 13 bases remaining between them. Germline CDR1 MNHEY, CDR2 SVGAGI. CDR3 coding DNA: TGTGCCAGCAGTTACTCGGGGGGTCTGGGTTACGAGCAGTACTTC. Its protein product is CASSYSGGLGYEQYF.

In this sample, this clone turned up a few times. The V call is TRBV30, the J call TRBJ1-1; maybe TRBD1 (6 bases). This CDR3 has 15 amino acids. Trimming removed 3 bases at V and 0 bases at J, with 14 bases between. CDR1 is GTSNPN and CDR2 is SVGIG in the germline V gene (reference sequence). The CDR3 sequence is CAWRKITGLNTEAFF. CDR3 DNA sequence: TGTGCCTGGAGAAAGATCACAGGGTTGAACACTGAAGCTTTCTTT.

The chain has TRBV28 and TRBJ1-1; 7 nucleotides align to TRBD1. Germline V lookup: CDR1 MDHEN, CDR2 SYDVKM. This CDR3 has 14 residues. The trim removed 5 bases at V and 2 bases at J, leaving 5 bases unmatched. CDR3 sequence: CASSNDRANTEAFF. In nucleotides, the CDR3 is TGTGCCAGCAGTAACGACAGGGCAAACACTGAAGCTTTCTTT.

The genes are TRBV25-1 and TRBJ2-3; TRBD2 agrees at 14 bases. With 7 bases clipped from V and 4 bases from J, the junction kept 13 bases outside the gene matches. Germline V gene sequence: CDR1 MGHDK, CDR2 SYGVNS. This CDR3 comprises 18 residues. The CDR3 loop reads CASTPRGTSGRISDTQYF. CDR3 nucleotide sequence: TGTGCCAGCACCCCCCGGGGGACTAGCGGGAGAATCTCAGATACGCAGTATTTT.

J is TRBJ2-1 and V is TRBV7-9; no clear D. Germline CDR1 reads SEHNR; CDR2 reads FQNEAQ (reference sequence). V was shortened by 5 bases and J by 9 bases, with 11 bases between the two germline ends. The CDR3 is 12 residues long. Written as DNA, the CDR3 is TGTGCCAGCAGCACTCAGAATCTTGAGCAGTTCTTC. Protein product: CASSTQNLEQFF.

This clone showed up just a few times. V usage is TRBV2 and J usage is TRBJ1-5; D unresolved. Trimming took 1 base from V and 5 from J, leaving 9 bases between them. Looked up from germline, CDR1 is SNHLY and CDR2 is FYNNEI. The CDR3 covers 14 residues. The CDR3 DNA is TGTGCCAGCAGTGAAGTTCAGCGTCATCAGCCCCAGCATTTT. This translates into CASSEVQRHQPQHF.

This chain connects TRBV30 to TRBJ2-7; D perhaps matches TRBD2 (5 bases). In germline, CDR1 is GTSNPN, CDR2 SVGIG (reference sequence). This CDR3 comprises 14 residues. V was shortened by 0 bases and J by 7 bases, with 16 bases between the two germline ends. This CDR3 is CAWSVSGIRREQYF. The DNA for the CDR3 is TGTGCCTGGAGTGTTTCGGGGATCCGGCGAGAGCAGTACTTC.

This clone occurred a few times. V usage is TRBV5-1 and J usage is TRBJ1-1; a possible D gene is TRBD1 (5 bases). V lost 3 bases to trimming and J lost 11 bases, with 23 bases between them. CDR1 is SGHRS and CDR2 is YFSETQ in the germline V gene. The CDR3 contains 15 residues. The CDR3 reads CASSSGVEGVLQAFF. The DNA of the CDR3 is TGCGCCAGCAGCTCGGGGGTCGAGGGAGTGTTGCAGGCTTTCTTT.

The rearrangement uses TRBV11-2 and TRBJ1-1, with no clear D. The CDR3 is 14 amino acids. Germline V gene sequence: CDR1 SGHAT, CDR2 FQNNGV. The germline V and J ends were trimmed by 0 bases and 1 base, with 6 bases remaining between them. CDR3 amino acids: CASSLESQNTEAFF. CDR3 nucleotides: TGTGCCAGCAGCTTAGAGAGTCAGAACACTGAAGCTTTCTTT.

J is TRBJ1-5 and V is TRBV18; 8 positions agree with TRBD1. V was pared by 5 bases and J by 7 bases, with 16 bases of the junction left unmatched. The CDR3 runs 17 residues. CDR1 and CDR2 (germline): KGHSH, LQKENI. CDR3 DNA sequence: TGTGCCAGCTCAGTTACCGAGTCAGGGGGCGCAGGGCAGCCCCAGCATTTT. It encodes CASSVTESGGAGQPQHF.

The CDR3 sequence is CAIGQTGGEVETQYF. CDR3 bases: TGTGCCATCGGGCAGACAGGGGGCGAGGTAGAGACCCAGTACTTC. The chain employs TRBV10-3 and TRBJ2-5, with 10 bases lining up with TRBD1. V lost 8 bases to trimming and J lost 4 bases; unmatched junction nucleotides: 10. Looked up from germline, CDR1 is ENHRY and CDR2 is SYGVKD. CDR3 length equals 15 residues.

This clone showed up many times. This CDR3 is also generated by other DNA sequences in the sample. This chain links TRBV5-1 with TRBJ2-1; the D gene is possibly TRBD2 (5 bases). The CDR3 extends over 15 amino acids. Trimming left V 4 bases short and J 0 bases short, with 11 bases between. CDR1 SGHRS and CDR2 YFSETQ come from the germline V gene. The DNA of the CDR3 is TGCGCCAGCAGCCAGGACTCGAGCTCCTACAATGAGCAGTTCTTC. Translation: CASSQDSSSYNEQFF.

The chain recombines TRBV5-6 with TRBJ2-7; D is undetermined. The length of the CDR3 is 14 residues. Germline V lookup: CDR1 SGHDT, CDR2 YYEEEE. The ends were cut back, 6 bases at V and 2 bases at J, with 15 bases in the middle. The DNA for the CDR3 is TGTGCCAGCACTAAAGGACGGATAACCTACGAGCAGTACTTC. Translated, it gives CASTKGRITYEQYF.

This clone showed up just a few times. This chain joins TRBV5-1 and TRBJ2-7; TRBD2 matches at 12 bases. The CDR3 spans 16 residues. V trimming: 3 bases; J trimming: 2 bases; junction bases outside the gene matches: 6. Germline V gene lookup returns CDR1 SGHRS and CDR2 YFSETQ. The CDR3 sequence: CASSSHASGRAYEQYF. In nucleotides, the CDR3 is TGCGCCAGCAGCTCCCACGCTAGCGGGAGGGCCTACGAGCAGTACTTC.

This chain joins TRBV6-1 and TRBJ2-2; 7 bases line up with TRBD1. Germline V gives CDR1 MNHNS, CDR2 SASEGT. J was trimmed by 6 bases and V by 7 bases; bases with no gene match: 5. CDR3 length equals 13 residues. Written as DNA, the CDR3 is TGTGCCAGCATTAACAGGGGTGCCGGGGAGCTGTTTTTT. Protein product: CASINRGAGELFF.

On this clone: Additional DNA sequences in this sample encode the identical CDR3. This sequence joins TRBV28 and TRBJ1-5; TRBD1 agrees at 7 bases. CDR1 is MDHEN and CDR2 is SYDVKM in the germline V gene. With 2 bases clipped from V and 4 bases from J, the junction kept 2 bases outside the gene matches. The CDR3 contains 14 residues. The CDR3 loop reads CASSLGQVNQPQHF. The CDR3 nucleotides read TGTGCCAGCAGTTTAGGACAGGTTAATCAGCCCCAGCATTTT.

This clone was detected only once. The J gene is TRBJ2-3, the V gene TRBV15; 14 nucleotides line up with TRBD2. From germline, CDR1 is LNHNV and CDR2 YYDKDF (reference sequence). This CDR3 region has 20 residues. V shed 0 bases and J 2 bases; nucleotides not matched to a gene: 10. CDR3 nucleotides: TGTGCCACCAGCAGAGAAAGTGGGGTGGGACTAGCGGGAGTCACAGATACGCAGTATTTT. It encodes CATSRESGVGLAGVTDTQYF.

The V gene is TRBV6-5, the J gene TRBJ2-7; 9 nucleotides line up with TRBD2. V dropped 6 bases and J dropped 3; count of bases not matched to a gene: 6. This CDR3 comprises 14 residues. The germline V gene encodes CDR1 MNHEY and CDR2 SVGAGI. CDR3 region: CASRKTSGSYEQYF. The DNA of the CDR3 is TGTGCCAGCAGAAAGACTAGCGGAAGCTACGAGCAGTACTTC.

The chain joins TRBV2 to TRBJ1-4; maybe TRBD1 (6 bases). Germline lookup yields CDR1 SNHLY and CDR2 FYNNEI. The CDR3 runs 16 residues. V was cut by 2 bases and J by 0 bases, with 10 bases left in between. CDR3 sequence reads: CASSERRGTTNEKLFF. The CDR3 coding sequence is TGTGCCAGCAGTGAACGCAGGGGAACAACTAATGAAAAACTGTTTTTT.

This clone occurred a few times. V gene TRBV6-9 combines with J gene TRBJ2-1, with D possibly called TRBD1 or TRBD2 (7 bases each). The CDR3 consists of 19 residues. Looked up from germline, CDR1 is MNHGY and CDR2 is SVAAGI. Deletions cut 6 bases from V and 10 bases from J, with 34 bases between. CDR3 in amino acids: CASSHQGGGTIERVSEQFF. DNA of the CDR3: TGTGCCAGCAGCCACCAGGGGGGGGGCACAATAGAGAGGGTCTCGGAGCAGTTCTTC.